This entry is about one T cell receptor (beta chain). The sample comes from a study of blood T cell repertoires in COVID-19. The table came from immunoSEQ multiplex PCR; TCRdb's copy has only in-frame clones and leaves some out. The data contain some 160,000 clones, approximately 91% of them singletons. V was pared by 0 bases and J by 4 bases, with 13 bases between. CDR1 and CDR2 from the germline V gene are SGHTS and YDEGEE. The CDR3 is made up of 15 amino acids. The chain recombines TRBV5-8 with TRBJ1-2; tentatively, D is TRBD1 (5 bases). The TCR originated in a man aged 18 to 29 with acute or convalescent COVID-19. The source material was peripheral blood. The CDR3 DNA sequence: TGTGCCAGCAGCTTGGAGTTTCAGGGTCGCTATGGCTACACCTTC. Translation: CASSLEFQGRYGYTF.